Reported below is one T cell receptor (beta chain). Its cognate antigen has yet to be identified. Base qualities are not recorded, but no much larger clone differs from it by a single base. TCRbeta CDR3 regions were amplified from genomic DNA by means of the immunoSEQ Assay, a bias-controlled multiplex PCR. The authors' analysis ran thus. Within the assay, amplification of reference gene primers was used to estimate how many nucleated cells each sample contained. To quantify the absolute abundance of each unique TCRbeta CDR3 rearrangement, sequence reads were collapsed and filtered. For each sample, productive Simpson clonality was calculated as the square root of Simpson's diversity index over productive rearrangements. Sourced from immuneACCESS, this table was stored by TCRdb with only in-frame sequences that have V and J called. A share of the clones is absent; for the studies checked, an unresolved V gene accounts for under half, and the remainder has no known explanation. D and trimming were read from the DNA, whereas the V and J calls and clone size are those reported in that table. Present in this sample are 50,000 to 75,000 clones, about 90% of which were seen just once. The top ten clones comprise about 6.8% of the sample.

The data are from a study of blood T cell repertoires in COVID-19 (dated by TCRdb to 2020 to 2022). About the full investigation: Samples from collaborators originated in the United States, Italy and Spain and spanned both the acute and convalescent phases of COVID-19. The material from the prospective study consisted of cDNA or gDNA derived from T cells, B-cell-depleted T cells, or PBMCs. The dataset comprised deeply sampled blood TCRbeta repertoires from subjects exposed to, actively infected with, or recovered from COVID-19. The repertoires were released in a freely available public database meant as a resource for research on the immune response to SARS-CoV-2. The samples were drawn from the first 160 participants of the ongoing ImmuneRACE study and from 950 to 1,500 subjects provided by 6 global collaborators. The sample metadata nearly always contained a de-identified subject ID, COVID-19 status, age in years and sex. Where available, HLA class I and class II types were obtained from metadata supplied by the sample provider rather than from assay-based typing. General study outcomes and caveats: Clinical and demographic metadata were provided uncurated, with the amount varying by source and participant.

The CDR3 runs 15 amino acids, cysteine and phenylalanine included. The sequence is cut down to CDR3 DNA, 45 bases in frame from base 1. From V the trimming removes 2 bases and from J it removes 7 bases, while the gene matches leave 11 bases of the junction unaccounted for. CDR1 is given as SGHRS and CDR2 as YFSETQ, both from the germline V gene. The collaborating institutions used their own protocols to collect whole blood in K2EDTA tubes. For TCRbeta analysis, collaborators shipped samples in one of three forms: frozen whole blood, isolated PBMCs, or DNA extracted from either of those sample types.

Sequenced input: peripheral blood. This receptor was identified in a man aged 55 to 70 with acute or convalescent COVID-19. Recombination joined TRBV5-1 with TRBJ1-1; 7 junctional bases match TRBD1. In nucleotides, the sequence is TGCGCCAGCAGCTTAGAAAAAACCAGGGGGATTGAAGCTTTCTTT. It translates to CASSLEKTRGIEAFF. Reference TRBV5-1 and TRBJ1-1 genes cover what lies past the CDR3, so the full variable domain is KAGVTQTPRYLIKTRGQQVTLSCSPISGHRSVSWYQQTPGQGLQFLFEYFSETQRNKGNFPGRFSGRQFSNSRSEMNVSTLELGDSALYLCASSLEKTRGIEAFFGQGTRLTVV.